This T cell receptor beta chain came from a study of identical twins. The CDR3 totals 16 residues. Trimming at V came to 3 bases and at J to 2 bases, leaving 4 bases not matched to a gene. Germline V CDR1 and CDR2: DFQATT, SNEGSKA (reference sequence). Via MiXCR, TCRdb re-called the 5' RACE reads, giving one row per CDR3 protein. Here the sample spans 350,000 to 450,000 distinct CDR3 sequences, 15% to 20% being singletons. This clonotype was counted ten times or more. The sequencing input was naive T cells sorted from blood. The source is a man between 50 and 59 years old in good health. The chain couples TRBV20-1 to TRBJ2-2; 12 nucleotides line up with TRBD2. The DNA for the CDR3 is TGCAGTGCTAGTCCGACTAGCGGGGGTAACACCGGGGAGCTGTTTTTT. Amino acids: CSASPTSGGNTGELFF.